This TCR beta chain derives from a study of T cell responses to AZD1222 COVID-19 vaccine. Study-wide results and limits: Clonal diversity was possibly underestimated; the donors were predominantly white British and more often female. Baseline serology detected seropositivity in only 5 or 6 AZD1222 recipients.

A word on this clone: Its antigen remains unidentified.

Repertoires were generated with immunoSEQ multiplex PCR, while TCRdb's copy carries only in-frame clones and drops some. Among tens of thousands of clones listed, more than 60% were seen once. From germline, CDR1 is SGHAT and CDR2 FQNNGV. The V segment lost 4 bases and the J segment 0 bases; nucleotides outside the gene matches: 9. The CDR3 is 16 amino acids. The origin of this receptor is an adult who received the MenACWY meningococcal vaccine as a control. The chain carries TRBV11-2 and TRBJ2-7, with TRBD2 matching 7 bases. Material: peripheral blood, obtained 28 days after the second dose of the MenACWY control vaccine. CDR3 sequence: CASSSRLTSASYEQYF. The CDR3, as DNA: TGTGCCAGCAGCTCTAGGCTTACTAGCGCCTCCTACGAGCAGTACTTC.